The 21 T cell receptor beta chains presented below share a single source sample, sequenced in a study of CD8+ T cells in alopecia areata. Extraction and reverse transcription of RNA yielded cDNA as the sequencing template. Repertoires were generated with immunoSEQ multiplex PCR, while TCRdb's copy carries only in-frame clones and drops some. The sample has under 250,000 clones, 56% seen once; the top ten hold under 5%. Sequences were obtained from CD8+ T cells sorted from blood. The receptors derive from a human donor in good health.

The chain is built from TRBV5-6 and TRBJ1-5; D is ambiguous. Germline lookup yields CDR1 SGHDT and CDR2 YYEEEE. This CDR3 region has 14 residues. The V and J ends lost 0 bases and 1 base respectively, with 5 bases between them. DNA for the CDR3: TGTGCCAGCAGCTTGGGGAGAAGCAATCAGCCCCAGCATTTT. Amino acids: CASSLGRSNQPQHF. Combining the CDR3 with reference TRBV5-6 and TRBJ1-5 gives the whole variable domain DAGVTQSPTHLIKTRGQQVTLRCSPKSGHDTVSWYQQALGQGPQFIFQYYEEEERQRGNFPDRFSGHQFPNYSSELNVNALLLGDSALYLCASSLGRSNQPQHFGDGTRLSIL.

CDR3 nucleotides: TGCGCCAGCAGCCAAGCAGGGGCGAACACTGAAGCTTTCTTT. Its protein product is CASSQAGANTEAFF. The gene calls are TRBV4-1 and TRBJ1-1, with D possibly TRBD1 on 6 matching bases. This CDR3 region has 14 residues. V was shortened by 1 base and J by 1 base, with 7 bases between the two germline ends. CDR1 is MGHRA, CDR2 YSYEKL, per germline.

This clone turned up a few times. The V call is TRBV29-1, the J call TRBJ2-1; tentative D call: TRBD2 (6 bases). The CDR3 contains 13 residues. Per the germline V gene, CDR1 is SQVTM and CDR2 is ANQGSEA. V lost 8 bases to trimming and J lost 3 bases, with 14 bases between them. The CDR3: CSSWGEDYNEQFF. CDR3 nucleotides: TGCAGCTCCTGGGGGGAAGACTACAATGAGCAGTTCTTC.

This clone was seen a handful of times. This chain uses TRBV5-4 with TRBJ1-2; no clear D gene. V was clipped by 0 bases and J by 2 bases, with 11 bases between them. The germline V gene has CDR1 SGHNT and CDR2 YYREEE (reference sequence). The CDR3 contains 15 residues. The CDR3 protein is CASSLVAVGNYGYTF. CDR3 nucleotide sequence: TGTGCCAGCAGCTTGGTGGCAGTGGGAAACTATGGCTACACCTTC.

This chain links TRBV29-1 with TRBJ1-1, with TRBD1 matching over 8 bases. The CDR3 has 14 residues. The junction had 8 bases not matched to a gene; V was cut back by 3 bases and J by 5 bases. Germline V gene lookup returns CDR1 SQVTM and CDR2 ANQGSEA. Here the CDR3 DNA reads TGCAGCGTTGACTACGGACAGGGAGGTACTGAAGCTTTCTTT. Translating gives CSVDYGQGGTEAFF.

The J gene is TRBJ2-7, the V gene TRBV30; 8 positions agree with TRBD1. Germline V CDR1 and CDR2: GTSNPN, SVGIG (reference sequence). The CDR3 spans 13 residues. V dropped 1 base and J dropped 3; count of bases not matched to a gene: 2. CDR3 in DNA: TGTGCCTGGAGTGGGACAGGGCTCTACGAGCAGTACTTC. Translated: CAWSGTGLYEQYF.

CDR3 nucleotides: TGCGCCAGCAGCTTTAGTGAGACGAGTCCGCGCACTGAAGCTTTCTTT. Protein product: CASSFSETSPRTEAFF. The gene calls are TRBV5-1 and TRBJ1-1, with no clear D. This CDR3 region has 16 residues. Germline CDR1 is SGHRS and CDR2 is YFSETQ. V was pared by 2 bases and J by 4 bases, with 18 bases between.

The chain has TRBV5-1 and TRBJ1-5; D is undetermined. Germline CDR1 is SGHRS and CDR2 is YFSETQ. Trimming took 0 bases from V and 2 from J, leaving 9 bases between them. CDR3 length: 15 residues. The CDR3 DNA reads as TGCGCCAGCAGCTTGGGAAACGGGGGCAATCAGCCCCAGCATTTT. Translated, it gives CASSLGNGGNQPQHF.

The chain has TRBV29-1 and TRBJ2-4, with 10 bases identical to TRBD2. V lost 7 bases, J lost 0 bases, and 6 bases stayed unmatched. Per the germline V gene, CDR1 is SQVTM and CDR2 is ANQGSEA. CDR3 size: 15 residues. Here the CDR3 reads CSAIAGGLAKNIQYF. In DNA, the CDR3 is TGCAGCGCCATAGCGGGGGGCTTAGCCAAAAACATTCAGTACTTC.

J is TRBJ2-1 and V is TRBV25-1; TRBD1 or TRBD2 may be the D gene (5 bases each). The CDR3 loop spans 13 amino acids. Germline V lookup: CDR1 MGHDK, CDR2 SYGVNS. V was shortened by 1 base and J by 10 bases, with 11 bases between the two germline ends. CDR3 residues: CASSELGTREQFF. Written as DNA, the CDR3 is TGTGCCAGCAGTGAATTGGGGACGAGGGAGCAGTTCTTC.

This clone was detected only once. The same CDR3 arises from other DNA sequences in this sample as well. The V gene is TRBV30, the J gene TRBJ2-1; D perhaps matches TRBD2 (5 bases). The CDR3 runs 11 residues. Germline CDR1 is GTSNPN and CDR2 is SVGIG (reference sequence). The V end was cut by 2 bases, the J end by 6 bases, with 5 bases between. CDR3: CAWSRGNEQFF. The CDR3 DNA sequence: TGTGCCTGGAGTCGGGGCAATGAGCAGTTCTTC. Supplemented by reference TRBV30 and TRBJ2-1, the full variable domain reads SQTIHQWPATLVQPVGSPLSLECTVEGTSNPNLYWYRQAAGRGLQLLFYSVGIGQISSEVPQNLSASRPQDRQFILSSKKLLLSDSGFYLCAWSRGNEQFFGPGTRLTVL.

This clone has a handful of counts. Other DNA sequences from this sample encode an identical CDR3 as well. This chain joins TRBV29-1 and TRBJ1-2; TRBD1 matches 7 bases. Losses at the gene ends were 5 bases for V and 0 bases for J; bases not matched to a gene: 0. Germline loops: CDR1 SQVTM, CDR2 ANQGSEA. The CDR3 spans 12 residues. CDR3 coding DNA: TGCAGCGTTACAGGGGCTAACTATGGCTACACCTTC. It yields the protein CSVTGANYGYTF.

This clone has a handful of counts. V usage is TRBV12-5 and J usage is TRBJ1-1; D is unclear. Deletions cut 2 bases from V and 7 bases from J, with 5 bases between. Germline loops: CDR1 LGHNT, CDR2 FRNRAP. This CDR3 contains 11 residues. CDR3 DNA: TGTGCTAGTGGTTTGCCGAGTGAAGCTTTCTTT. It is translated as CASGLPSEAFF.

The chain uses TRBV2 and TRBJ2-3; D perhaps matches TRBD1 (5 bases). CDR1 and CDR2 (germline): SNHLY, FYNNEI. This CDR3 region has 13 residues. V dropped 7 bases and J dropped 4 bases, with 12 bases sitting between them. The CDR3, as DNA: TGTGCCAGCAACCCAGGGAACCCAGATACGCAGTATTTT. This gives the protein CASNPGNPDTQYF.

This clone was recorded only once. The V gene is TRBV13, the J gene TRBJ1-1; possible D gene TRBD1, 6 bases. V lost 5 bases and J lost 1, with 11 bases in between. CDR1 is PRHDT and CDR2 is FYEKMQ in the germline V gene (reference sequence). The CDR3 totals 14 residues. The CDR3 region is CASSQGQPNTEAFF. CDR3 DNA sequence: TGTGCCAGCAGCCAAGGACAGCCGAACACTGAAGCTTTCTTT.

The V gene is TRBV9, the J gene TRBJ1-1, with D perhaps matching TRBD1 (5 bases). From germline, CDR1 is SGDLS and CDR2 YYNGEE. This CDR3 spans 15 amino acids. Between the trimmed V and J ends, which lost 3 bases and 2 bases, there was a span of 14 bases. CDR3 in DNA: TGTGCCAGCAGCGCCAATCTGGGGGGAAACACTGAAGCTTTCTTT. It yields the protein CASSANLGGNTEAFF.

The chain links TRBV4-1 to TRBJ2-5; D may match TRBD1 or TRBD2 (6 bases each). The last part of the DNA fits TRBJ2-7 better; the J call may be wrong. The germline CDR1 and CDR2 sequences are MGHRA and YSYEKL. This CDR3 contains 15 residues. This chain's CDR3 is CASRPWSGAASEQYF. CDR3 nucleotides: TGCGCCAGCAGGCCATGGTCGGGGGCGGCTAGCGAGCAGTACTTC.

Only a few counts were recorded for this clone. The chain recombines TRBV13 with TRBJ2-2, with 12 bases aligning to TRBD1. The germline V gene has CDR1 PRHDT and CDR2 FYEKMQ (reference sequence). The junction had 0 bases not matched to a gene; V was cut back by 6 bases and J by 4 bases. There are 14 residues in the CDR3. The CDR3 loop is CASRGQGATGELFF. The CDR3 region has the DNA TGTGCCAGCAGGGGACAGGGGGCCACCGGGGAGCTGTTTTTT.

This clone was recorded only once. The CDR3 reads CAWSWGVFEKLFF. The CDR3 DNA is TGTGCCTGGAGTTGGGGGGTATTCGAAAAACTGTTTTTT. The chain joins TRBV30 to TRBJ1-4, with D maybe TRBD1 (5 bases). The CDR3 totals 13 residues. Trimming removed 2 bases at V and 8 bases at J, with 12 bases between. CDR1 and CDR2 from the germline V gene are GTSNPN and SVGIG (reference sequence).

The CDR3 sequence is CASTALMNTEAFF. The CDR3 region has the DNA TGTGCCAGTACGGCGCTCATGAACACTGAAGCTTTCTTT. The V gene is TRBV2, the J gene TRBJ1-1; no clear D. The CDR3 consists of 13 residues. The V gene's germline CDR1 is SNHLY and CDR2 FYNNEI. Trimming took 9 bases from V and 0 from J, leaving 11 bases between them.

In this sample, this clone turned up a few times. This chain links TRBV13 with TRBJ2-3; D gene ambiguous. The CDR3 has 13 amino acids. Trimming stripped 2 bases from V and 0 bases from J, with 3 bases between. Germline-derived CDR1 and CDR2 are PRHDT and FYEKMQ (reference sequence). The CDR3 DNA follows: TGTGCCAGCAGCTTAAAGAGCACAGATACGCAGTATTTT. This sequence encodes CASSLKSTDTQYF.